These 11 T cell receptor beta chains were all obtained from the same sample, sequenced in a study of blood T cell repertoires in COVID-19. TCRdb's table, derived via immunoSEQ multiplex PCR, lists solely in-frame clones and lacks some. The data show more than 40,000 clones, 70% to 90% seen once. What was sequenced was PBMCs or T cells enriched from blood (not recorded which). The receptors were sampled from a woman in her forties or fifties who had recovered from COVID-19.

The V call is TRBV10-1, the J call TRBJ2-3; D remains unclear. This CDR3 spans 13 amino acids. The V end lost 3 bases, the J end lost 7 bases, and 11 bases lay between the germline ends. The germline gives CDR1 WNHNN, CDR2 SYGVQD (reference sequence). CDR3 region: CASSDIRGNTQYF. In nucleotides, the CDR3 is TGCGCCAGCAGTGATATACGAGGAAATACGCAGTATTTT.

The CDR3 DNA reads TGTGCCAGCAGCCCAGGGACAGGCTATGAAGCTTTCTTT. The encoded protein is CASSPGTGYEAFF. This chain uses TRBV7-8 with TRBJ1-1, with TRBD1 matching over 8 bases. CDR3 size: 13 residues. Trimming cost V 5 bases and J 7 bases; bases outside gene matches: 6. Germline V gene sequence: CDR1 SGHVS, CDR2 FQNEAQ.

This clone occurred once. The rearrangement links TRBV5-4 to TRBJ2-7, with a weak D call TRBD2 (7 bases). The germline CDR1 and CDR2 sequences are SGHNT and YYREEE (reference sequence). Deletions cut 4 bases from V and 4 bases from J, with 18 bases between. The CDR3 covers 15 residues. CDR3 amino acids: CASSQGGAGIYEQYF. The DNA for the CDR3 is TGTGCCAGCAGCCAAGGGGGGGCAGGCATTTACGAGCAGTACTTC.

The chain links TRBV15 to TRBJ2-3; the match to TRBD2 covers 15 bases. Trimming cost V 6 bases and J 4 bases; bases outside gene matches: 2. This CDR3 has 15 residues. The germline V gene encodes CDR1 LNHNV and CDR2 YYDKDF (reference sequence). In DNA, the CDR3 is TGTGCCACCAGGGGGACTAGCGGGGGGTCAGATACGCAGTATTTT. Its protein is CATRGTSGGSDTQYF. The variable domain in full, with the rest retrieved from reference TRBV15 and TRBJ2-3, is DAMVIQNPRYQVTQFGKPVTLSCSQTLNHNVMYWYQQKSSQAPKLLFHYYDKDFNNEADTPDNFQSRRPNTSFCFLDIRSPGLGDTAMYLCATRGTSGGSDTQYFGPGTRLTVL.

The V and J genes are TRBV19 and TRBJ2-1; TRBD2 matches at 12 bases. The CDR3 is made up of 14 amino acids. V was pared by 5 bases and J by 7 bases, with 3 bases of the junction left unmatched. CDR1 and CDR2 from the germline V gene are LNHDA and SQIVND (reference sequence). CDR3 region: CASSLAGGGNEQFF. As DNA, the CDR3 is TGTGCCAGTAGTCTAGCGGGAGGGGGGAATGAGCAGTTCTTC.

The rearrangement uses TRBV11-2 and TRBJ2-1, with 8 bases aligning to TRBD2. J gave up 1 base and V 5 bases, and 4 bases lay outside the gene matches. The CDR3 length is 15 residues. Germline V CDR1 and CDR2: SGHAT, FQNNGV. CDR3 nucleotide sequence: TGTGCCAGCAGCCCTAGCGGGTGGTCCTACAATGAGCAGTTCTTC. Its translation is CASSPSGWSYNEQFF.

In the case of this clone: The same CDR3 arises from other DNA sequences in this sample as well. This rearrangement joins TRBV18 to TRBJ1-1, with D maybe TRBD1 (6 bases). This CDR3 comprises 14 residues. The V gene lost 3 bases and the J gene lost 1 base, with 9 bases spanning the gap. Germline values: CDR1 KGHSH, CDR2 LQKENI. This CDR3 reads CASSPWGRNTEAFF. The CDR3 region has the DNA TGTGCCAGCTCACCGTGGGGGCGGAACACTGAAGCTTTCTTT.

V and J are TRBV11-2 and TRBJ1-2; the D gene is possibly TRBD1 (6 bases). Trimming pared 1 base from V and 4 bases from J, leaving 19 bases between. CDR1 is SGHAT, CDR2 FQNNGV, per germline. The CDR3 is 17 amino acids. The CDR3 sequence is CASSLVSQGSQLYGYTF. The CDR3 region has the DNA TGTGCCAGCAGCTTAGTTTCACAGGGATCCCAACTCTATGGCTACACCTTC.

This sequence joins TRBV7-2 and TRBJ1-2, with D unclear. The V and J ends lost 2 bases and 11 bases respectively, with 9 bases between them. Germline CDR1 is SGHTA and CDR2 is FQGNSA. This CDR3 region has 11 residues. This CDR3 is CASSLLGEYTF. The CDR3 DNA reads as TGTGCCAGCAGCTTATTGGGAGAGTACACCTTC. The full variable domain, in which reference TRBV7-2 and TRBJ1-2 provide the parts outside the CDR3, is GAGVSQSPSNKVTEKGKDVELRCDPISGHTALYWYRQSLGQGLEFLIYFQGNSAPDKSGLPSDRFSAERTGGSVSTLTIQRTQQEDSAVYLCASSLLGEYTFGSGTRLTVV.

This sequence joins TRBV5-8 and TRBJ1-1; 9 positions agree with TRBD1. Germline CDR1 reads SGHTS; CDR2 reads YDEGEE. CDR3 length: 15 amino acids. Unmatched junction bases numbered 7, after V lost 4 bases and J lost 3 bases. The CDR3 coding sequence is TGTGCCAGCAGCCCGGGACAGGGATCGGACACTGAAGCTTTCTTT. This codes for CASSPGQGSDTEAFF.

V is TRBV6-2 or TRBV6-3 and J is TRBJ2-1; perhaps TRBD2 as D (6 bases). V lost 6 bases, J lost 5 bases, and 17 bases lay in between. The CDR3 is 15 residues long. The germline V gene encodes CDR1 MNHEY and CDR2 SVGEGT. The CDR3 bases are TGTGCCAGCAGCCCCCCGGGAGCGGTCAACAATGAGCAGTTCTTC. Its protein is CASSPPGAVNNEQFF.